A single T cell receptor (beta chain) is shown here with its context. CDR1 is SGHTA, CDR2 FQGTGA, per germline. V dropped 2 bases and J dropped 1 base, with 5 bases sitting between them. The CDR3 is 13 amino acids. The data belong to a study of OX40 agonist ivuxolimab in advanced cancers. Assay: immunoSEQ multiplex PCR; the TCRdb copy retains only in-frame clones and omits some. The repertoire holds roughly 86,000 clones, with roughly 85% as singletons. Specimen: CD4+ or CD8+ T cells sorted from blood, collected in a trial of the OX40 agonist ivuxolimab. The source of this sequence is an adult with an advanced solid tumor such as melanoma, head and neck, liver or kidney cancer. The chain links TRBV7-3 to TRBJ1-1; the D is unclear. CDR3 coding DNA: TGTGCCAGCAGCTTAGAAGGGAACACTGAAGCTTTCTTT. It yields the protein CASSLEGNTEAFF.